A selection of T cell receptor beta chains follows, all from one sample in a study of CD8+CD57+ T cells in acquired aplastic anemia. TCRdb used MiXCR to reprocess the reads, holding one entry per CDR3 protein. The sample lists 200,000 to 250,000 distinct CDR3 sequences; roughly 35% were seen once. The material sequenced was sorted CD4+, CD8+, or CD8+CD57+ T cells (not recorded which) from PBMCs. The receptors were gathered from a human donor in good health, serving as a control. CDR3s include the opening cysteine and the closing phenylalanine or tryptophan. The order of the fields is J gene, clone size, D gene, V gene, CDR3 protein, CDR3 DNA. D genes are given only for firm matches. Clone size appears in some rows only: once, few, many, or a class for an expanded clone.

TRBJ2-1	few	.	TRBV6-1	CASRASAAAGIEQFF	TGTGCCAGCAGAGCGTCGGCGGCAGCGGGCATCGAGCAGTTCTTC
TRBJ2-5	.	TRBD1	TRBV12-5	CASGLVSTGVETQYF	TGTGCTAGTGGTTTGGTGTCGACAGGGGTTGAGACCCAGTACTTC
TRBJ2-7	.	.	TRBV2	CARSFGGTNYEQYF	TGTGCTAGGAGTTTTGGGGGGACGAACTACGAGCAGTACTTC
TRBJ1-6	many	.	TRBV11-2	CASSFRGDNSPLHF	TGTGCCAGCAGCTTCCGGGGGGACAATTCACCCCTCCACTTT
TRBJ2-7	many	TRBD1	TRBV20-1	CSARDRGREQYF	TGCAGTGCTCGGGACAGGGGGCGCGAGCAGTACTTC
TRBJ2-2	few	TRBD2	TRBV10-3	CASRLAGTPVYGELFF	TGTGCCAGCAGATTAGCGGGGACTCCCGTATACGGGGAGCTGTTTTTT
TRBJ2-1	.	.	TRBV10-3	CAITGTGSYNEQFF	TGTGCCATCACCGGTACGGGGTCCTACAATGAGCAGTTCTTC
TRBJ1-1	once	.	TRBV10-2	CASSESRRVGAFF	TGCGCCAGCAGTGAGTCGCGCAGGGTTGGTGCTTTCTTT
TRBJ2-5	.	.	TRBV10-3	CAILGGETQYF	TGTGCCATACTAGGTGGGGAGACCCAGTACTTC
TRBJ2-5	many	TRBD1	TRBV11-3	CASSLGGQANQETQYF	TGTGCCAGCAGCTTAGGGGGACAGGCAAACCAAGAGACCCAGTACTTC
TRBJ2-5	many	TRBD2	TRBV7-2	CASSSGLAGVGTQYF	TGTGCCAGCAGCTCGGGACTAGCGGGGGTTGGGACCCAGTACTTC
TRBJ1-1	.	TRBD1	TRBV10-3	CAISESIGDRGSEAFF	TGTGCCATCAGTGAGTCGATAGGGGACAGGGGGTCTGAAGCTTTCTTT
TRBJ1-5	.	.	TRBV2	CASRLELGQPQHF	TGTGCCAGCAGATTGGAGTTAGGACAGCCCCAGCATTTT
TRBJ2-5	.	.	TRBV5-4	CASSRDRWGQETQYF	TGTGCCAGCAGCCGTGATAGGTGGGGGCAAGAGACCCAGTACTTC
TRBJ1-5	many	.	TRBV12-3/TRBV12-4	CASSERDHINQPQHF	TGTGCCAGCAGTGAACGGGACCATATCAATCAGCCCCAGCATTTT
TRBJ1-6	many	TRBD1	TRBV19	CASTSGQGNSPLHF	TGTGCCAGTACCTCGGGACAGGGGAATTCACCCCTCCACTTT
TRBJ1-1	many	.	TRBV2	CASSDGVGRKEAFF	TGTGCCAGCAGTGATGGGGTTGGGCGGAAAGAAGCTTTCTTT
TRBJ2-3	many	TRBD1	TRBV7-2	CASSSTGEADTQYF	TGTGCCAGCAGCTCCACAGGGGAAGCAGATACGCAGTATTTT
TRBJ1-5	many	.	TRBV7-9	CASSLVRYQPQHF	TGTGCCAGCAGCTTAGTGAGGTATCAGCCCCAGCATTTT
TRBJ2-3	many	.	TRBV7-2	CASSLAPLTAGRHF	TGTGCCAGCAGCTTAGCGCCACTAACCGCAGGTCGCCATTTT
TRBJ1-1	many	TRBD1	TRBV5-1	CASSLWDREGTEAFF	TGCGCCAGCAGCTTGTGGGACAGGGAGGGAACTGAAGCTTTCTTT
TRBJ1-2	.	.	TRBV30	CAWSGQFYGYTF	TGTGCCTGGAGTGGTCAGTTCTATGGCTACACCTTC
TRBJ2-2	many	TRBD1	TRBV9	CASSLLPTGTGELFF	TGTGCCAGCAGCCTGTTACCGACAGGGACCGGGGAGCTGTTTTTT
TRBJ2-1	.	.	TRBV7-9	CASSLTDTQFF	TGTGCCAGCAGCTTGACAGATACGCAGTTCTTC
TRBJ2-2	many	TRBD2	TRBV10-2	CARGSSGNTGELFF	TGCGCCAGGGGCTCTAGCGGGAACACCGGGGAGCTGTTTTTT
TRBJ1-2	many	.	TRBV7-8	CASSHREAGLGYGYTF	TGTGCCAGCAGCCACCGGGAAGCAGGGCTCGGCTATGGCTACACCTTC